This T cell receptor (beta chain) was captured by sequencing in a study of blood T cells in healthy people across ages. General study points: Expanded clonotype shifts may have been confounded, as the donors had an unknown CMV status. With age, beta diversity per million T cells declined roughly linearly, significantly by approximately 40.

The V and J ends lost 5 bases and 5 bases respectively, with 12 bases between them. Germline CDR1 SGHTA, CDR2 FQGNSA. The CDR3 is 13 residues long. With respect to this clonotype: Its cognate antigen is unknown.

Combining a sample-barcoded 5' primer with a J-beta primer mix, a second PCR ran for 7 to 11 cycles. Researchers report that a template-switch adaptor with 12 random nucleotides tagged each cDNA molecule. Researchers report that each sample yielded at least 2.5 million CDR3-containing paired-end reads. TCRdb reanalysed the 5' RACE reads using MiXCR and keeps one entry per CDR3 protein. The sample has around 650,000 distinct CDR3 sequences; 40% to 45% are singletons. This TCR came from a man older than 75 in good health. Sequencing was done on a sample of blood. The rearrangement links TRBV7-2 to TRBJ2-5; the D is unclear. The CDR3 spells CASSPASRETQYF. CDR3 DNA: TGTGCCAGCAGCCCCGCCTCCCGGGAGACCCAGTACTTC.